This T cell receptor beta chain was observed in a study of regulatory T cells in long-lasting Graves disease. Time point noted: persistent/refractory GD, antithyroid drugs over 5 years with positive TRAb. From RNA extracted from PBMCs, the TCR library was made. Points from the study as a whole: The study found TRBV28, TRBJ1-2 and TRBJ2-5 favored in persistent disease. Persistent-disease Graves' patients showed less TCR diversity than new cases.

Building of the TCR beta libraries involved iRepertoire HTBI primers and Arm-PCR of CDR3 regions. Authors' data handling: Identification across samples found approximately 60 TRBV and 12 to 15 TRBJ segments. In TCRdb, the multiplex PCR reads were re-called with MiXCR into one record per CDR3 protein. The V and J calls and clone size are TCRdb's, not the authors'. Of about 470,000 distinct CDR3 sequences listed, 20% to 25% are singletons. This clonotype has ten or more counts. Its antigen is as yet unknown. Germline CDR1 and CDR2: SGHAT and FQNNGV. This CDR3 is 11 amino acids long. Trimming removed 5 bases from V and 5 bases from J, with 4 bases in between.

This material consisted of peripheral blood mononuclear cells (PBMCs), taken when the disease was refractory, from a patient treated with antithyroid drugs. This clonotype was obtained from a female donor with Graves disease. The chain has TRBV11-2 and TRBJ1-5; D gene uncertain. The CDR3 reads CASSPDQPQHF. The CDR3 bases are TGTGCCAGCAGCCCAGATCAGCCCCAGCATTTT.